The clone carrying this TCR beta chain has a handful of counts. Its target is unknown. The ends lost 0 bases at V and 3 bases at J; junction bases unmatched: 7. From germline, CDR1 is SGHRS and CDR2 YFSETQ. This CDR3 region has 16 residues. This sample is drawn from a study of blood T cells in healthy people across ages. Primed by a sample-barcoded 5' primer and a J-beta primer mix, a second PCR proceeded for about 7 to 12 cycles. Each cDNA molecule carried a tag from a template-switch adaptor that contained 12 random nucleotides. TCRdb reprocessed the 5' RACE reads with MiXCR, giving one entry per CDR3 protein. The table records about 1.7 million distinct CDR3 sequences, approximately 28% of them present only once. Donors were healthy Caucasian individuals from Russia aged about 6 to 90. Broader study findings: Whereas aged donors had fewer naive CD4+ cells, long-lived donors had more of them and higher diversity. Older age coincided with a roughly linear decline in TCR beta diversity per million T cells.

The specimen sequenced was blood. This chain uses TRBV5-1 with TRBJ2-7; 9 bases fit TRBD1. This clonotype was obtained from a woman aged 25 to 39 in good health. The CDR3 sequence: CASSLGGQGRGYEQYF. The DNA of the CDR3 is TGCGCCAGCAGCTTGGGGGGACAGGGTAGAGGCTACGAGCAGTACTTC.